This T cell receptor beta chain was obtained from a study of shared clonotypes between healthy human individuals. Note on this clone: Antigen: not known. The sample carries other DNA sequences with the same CDR3.

Repertoires were generated with immunoSEQ multiplex PCR, while TCRdb's copy carries only in-frame clones and drops some. The table records about 2.4 million clones, just over 90% of them present only once. Whole-study results and caveats: When naive CD4 clonotypes were compared across a few donors, approximately 5% were shared. Naive subsets tended to show greater estimated richness than memory subsets. Against clonotypes common to all four donors, non-shared ones had lower generation probabilities.

The clonotype comes from a young man in good health. The material sequenced was naive CD4+ T cells sorted from blood. Stated subset: CD45RA+ positively selected.

The DNA for the CDR3 is TGTGCCAGCAGTCCGGGACTAGCAGGGACCCAGTACTTC. Its protein product is CASSPGLAGTQYF. The chain recombines TRBV7-2 with TRBJ2-5, with 9 bases identical to TRBD2. V shed 6 bases, J shed 7 bases, and the junction held 6 bases outside the gene matches. The CDR3 consists of 13 residues. The germline V gene has CDR1 SGHTA and CDR2 FQGNSA.